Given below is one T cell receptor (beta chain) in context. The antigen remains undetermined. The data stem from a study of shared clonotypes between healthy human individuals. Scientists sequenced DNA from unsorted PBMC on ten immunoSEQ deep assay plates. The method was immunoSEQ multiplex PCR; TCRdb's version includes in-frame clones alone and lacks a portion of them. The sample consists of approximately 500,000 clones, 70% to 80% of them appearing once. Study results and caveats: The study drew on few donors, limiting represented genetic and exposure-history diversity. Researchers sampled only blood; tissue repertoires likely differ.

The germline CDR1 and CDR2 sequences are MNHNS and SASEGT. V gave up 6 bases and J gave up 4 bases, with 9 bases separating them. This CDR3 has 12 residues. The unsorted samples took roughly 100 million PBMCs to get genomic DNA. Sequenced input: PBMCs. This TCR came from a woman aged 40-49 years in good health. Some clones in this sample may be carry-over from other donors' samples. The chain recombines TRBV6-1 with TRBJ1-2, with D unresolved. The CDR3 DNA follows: TGTGCCAGCAGGGACTCCGTCTATGGCTACACCTTC. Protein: CASRDSVYGYTF.